Presented here are 23 T cell receptor beta chains from one specimen sequenced in a study of regulatory T cells in long-lasting Graves disease. Researchers made TCR beta libraries by using iRepertoire HTBI primers and running Arm-PCR on CDR3 regions. TCRdb itself ran the multiplex PCR reads through MiXCR, one entry per CDR3 protein. The sample has 650,000 to 850,000 distinct CDR3 sequences; approximately 29% are singletons. As for time point: persistent/refractory GD, antithyroid drugs over 5 years with positive TRAb. From RNA extracted from PBMCs, the TCR library was made. The sample was peripheral blood mononuclear cells (PBMCs), taken when the disease was refractory, from a patient treated with antithyroid drugs. These receptors came from a female donor with Graves disease.

Details on this clonotype: Because the CDR3 is missing its conserved closing phenylalanine or tryptophan, this is likely a read error. This rearrangement joins TRBV29-1 to TRBJ2-4; 11 bases are a match to TRBD2. The CDR3 covers 19 residues. Germline V gene data show CDR1 as SQVTM and CDR2 as ANQGSEA. V gave up 4 bases and J gave up 0 bases; unmatched junction bases: 14. CDR3 region: CSVAFLRLAGSSAKNIQYL. For the CDR3, the DNA is TGCAGCGTTGCATTCCTTCGACTAGCGGGGTCTTCAGCCAAAAACATTCAGTACCTC.

This chain joins TRBV5-4 and TRBJ1-4, with D tentatively TRBD1 (5 bases). From germline, CDR1 is SGHNT and CDR2 YYREEE (reference sequence). This CDR3 contains 13 residues. The V and J ends lost 3 bases and 11 bases respectively, with 14 bases between them. The DNA for the CDR3 is TGTGCCAGCAGCTCAACCCAACAGGATAAACTGTTTTTT. This codes for CASSSTQQDKLFF. The whole variable domain, remainder taken from reference TRBV5-4 and TRBJ1-4, is ETGVTQSPTHLIKTRGQQVTLRCSSQSGHNTVSWYQQALGQGPQFIFQYYREEENGRGNFPPRFSGLQFPNYSSELNVNALELDDSALYLCASSSTQQDKLFFGSGTQLSVL.

With regard to this clonotype: The junction differs from germline at one of its ends, possibly a read error. The chain is built from TRBV5-1 and TRBJ1-6; D not resolved. CDR1 SGHRS and CDR2 YFSETQ come from the germline V gene. The CDR3 contains 13 residues. The CDR3 nucleotides are TGTGCCAGCAGCCCCGGCCATAATTCACCCCTCCACTTT. Amino acid sequence: CASSPGHNSPLHF.

This clonotype was counted between two and nine times. V usage is TRBV7-2 and J usage is TRBJ1-1; 7 bases agree with TRBD1. The V segment lost 6 bases and the J segment 4 bases; nucleotides outside the gene matches: 5. In germline, CDR1 is SGHTA, CDR2 FQGNSA. This CDR3 contains 13 residues. The CDR3 nucleotides are TGTGCCAGCAGAAAAGGGGGCTCCACTGAAGCTTTCTTT. This translates into CASRKGGSTEAFF.

The chain has TRBV5-4 and TRBJ1-2; D gene uncertain. Trimming pared 10 bases from V and 6 bases from J, leaving 22 bases between. The CDR3 extends over 14 amino acids. Germline CDR1 is SGHNT and CDR2 is YYREEE (reference sequence). The CDR3 loop is CAYTVSRRSNGYTF. Written as DNA, the CDR3 is TGTGCCTATACTGTCTCCAGACGATCAAATGGCTACACCTTC.

This chain connects TRBV9 to TRBJ2-5; 8 bases are a match to TRBD1. Per germline, CDR1 SGDLS and CDR2 YYNGEE. V lost 3 bases to trimming and J lost 4 bases; unmatched junction nucleotides: 8. This CDR3 contains 15 residues. The CDR3 sequence: CASSATGVEGETQYF. The CDR3 DNA reads as TGTGCCAGCAGCGCGACAGGGGTAGAAGGAGAGACCCAGTACTTC. The full variable domain, its missing parts supplied by reference TRBV9 and TRBJ2-5, is DSGVTQTPKHLITATGQRVTLRCSPRSGDLSVYWYQQSLDQGLQFLIQYYNGEERAKGNILERFSAQQFPDLHSELNLSSLELGDSALYFCASSATGVEGETQYFGPGTRLLVL.

The chain combines TRBV29-1 with TRBJ1-5, with D perhaps matching TRBD1 (5 bases). CDR1 SQVTM and CDR2 ANQGSEA come from the germline V gene. Trimming took off 5 bases at V and 7 bases at J, with 15 bases between the two ends. The CDR3 spans 13 residues. CDR3 in DNA: TGCAGCGTTACAGGTACTCACGGCCAGCCCCAGCATTTT. Translating it yields CSVTGTHGQPQHF.

The chain joins TRBV24-1 to TRBJ2-6; 10 bases agree with TRBD1. The CDR3 is made up of 19 amino acids. CDR1 is KGHDR and CDR2 is SFDVKD in the germline V gene. The junction had 12 bases not matched to a gene; V was cut back by 4 bases and J by 4 bases. CDR3 DNA: TGTGCCACCAGTGAGTCCCATCCGGGACAGGGGCCCGGGGCCAACGTCCTGACTTTC. Amino acids: CATSESHPGQGPGANVLTF.

This clonotype showed up just a few times. The V call is TRBV30, the J call TRBJ1-1, with 8 bases lining up with TRBD1. With 4 bases clipped from V and 4 bases from J, the junction kept 5 bases outside the gene matches. The CDR3 is made up of 13 amino acids. Germline values: CDR1 GTSNPN, CDR2 SVGIG (reference sequence). CDR3 in DNA: TGTGCCTGGATTCTCGGACAGGGCACTGAAGCTTTCTTT. Its protein product is CAWILGQGTEAFF.

The CDR3 nucleotides read TGTGCCAGCTCACCACTAACAGGGGGTCTGAATGAAAAACTGTTTTTT. Its protein is CASSPLTGGLNEKLFF. V and J are TRBV18 and TRBJ1-4; 8 nucleotides line up with TRBD1. Germline lookup yields CDR1 KGHSH and CDR2 LQKENI. This CDR3 contains 16 residues. Germline trimming cut 1 base from V and 5 bases from J; bases unmatched to any gene: 6.

This clonotype came up a few times. The genes are TRBV20-1 and TRBJ2-2, with D perhaps matching TRBD1 (5 bases). Trimming cost V 0 bases and J 8 bases, with 10 bases left between them. Germline values: CDR1 DFQATT, CDR2 SNEGSKA (reference sequence). The CDR3 covers 13 residues. The DNA for the CDR3 is TGCAGTGCTAGAGACAGGGTAACTGGGGAGCTGTTTTTT. It encodes CSARDRVTGELFF.

This clonotype was seen only a few times. V usage is TRBV7-3 and J usage is TRBJ2-5; a weak D match, TRBD2 (5 bases). From germline, CDR1 is SGHTA and CDR2 FQGTGA. V lost 5 bases, J lost 5 bases, and 15 bases lay in between. CDR3 size: 14 residues. DNA for the CDR3: TGTGCCAGCAGCCCCGGCCCAACGGGGGAGACCCAGTACTTC. It encodes CASSPGPTGETQYF.

This clonotype was recorded a few times. The CDR3 nucleotides are TGTGCCATCAGGGAGGGGTCCACTGAAGCTTTCTTT. This encodes CAIREGSTEAFF. V is TRBV10-3 and J is TRBJ1-1; D is possibly TRBD1 (5 bases). The germline CDR1 and CDR2 sequences are ENHRY and SYGVKD. The CDR3 runs to 12 residues. V was trimmed by 6 bases and J by 4 bases, leaving 9 bases between them.

The gene calls are TRBV6-1 and TRBJ1-2; 8 bases map to TRBD1. The V gene end was trimmed by 3 bases and the J gene end by 4 bases; junction bases not matched to a gene: 10. The CDR3 is made up of 16 amino acids. The germline V gene has CDR1 MNHNS and CDR2 SASEGT. CDR3 protein: CASSEARQGTGYGYTF. CDR3 bases: TGTGCCAGCAGTGAGGCCCGACAGGGGACGGGCTATGGCTACACCTTC.

The sample holds a few counts of this clonotype. The chain uses TRBV7-9 and TRBJ1-1; maybe TRBD1 (5 bases). CDR1 is SEHNR, CDR2 FQNEAQ, per germline (reference sequence). CDR3 length: 11 amino acids. The V gene lost 11 bases and the J gene lost 5 bases, with 12 bases spanning the gap. The CDR3: CAGHQGTEAFF. The CDR3 DNA reads TGTGCCGGCCATCAGGGAACTGAAGCTTTCTTT. The variable domain in full, completed from reference TRBV7-9 and TRBJ1-1, reads DTGVSQNPRHKITKRGQNVTFRCDPISEHNRLYWYRQTLGQGPEFLTYFQNEAQLEKSRLLSDRFSAERPKGSFSTLEIQRTEQGDSAMYLCAGHQGTEAFFGQGTRLTVV.

As to this clonotype: The junction does not match germline at one end; this may be a read error. This chain connects TRBV24-1 to TRBJ1-4; D not certain. Germline lookup yields CDR1 KGHDR and CDR2 SFDVKD. The CDR3 has 12 residues. CDR3 in amino acids: CATGDLTEKLFF. The CDR3 DNA reads TGTGCCACCGGTGATTTGACCGAAAAACTGTTTTTT.

The chain employs TRBV3-1 and TRBJ1-2; 7 bases agree with TRBD1. The CDR3 has 15 amino acids. The germline gives CDR1 LGHDT, CDR2 YNNKEL (reference sequence). With 4 bases clipped from V and 8 bases from J, the junction kept 13 bases outside the gene matches. CDR3 in amino acids: CASSPQGTGIGGYTF. Here the CDR3 DNA reads TGTGCCAGCAGCCCACAGGGGACCGGCATAGGAGGCTACACCTTC.

The chain uses TRBV6-1 and TRBJ1-1; D perhaps matches TRBD1 (5 bases). Germline lookup yields CDR1 MNHNS and CDR2 SASEGT. The CDR3 totals 14 residues. The V gene lost 7 bases and the J gene lost 5 bases, with 17 bases spanning the gap. The CDR3 protein is CASTLLGDGTEAFF. CDR3 DNA sequence: TGTGCCAGCACCTTGTTGGGGGATGGGACTGAAGCTTTCTTT.

About this clonotype itself: This clone may be a read error of a much larger clone one base away. The chain combines TRBV12-3 or TRBV12-4 with TRBJ1-2; tentatively, D is TRBD1 (6 bases). The CDR3 is 12 amino acids. The CDR3 DNA is TGTGCCAGCAGCAACAGGGAAGGAGGCTACGCCTTC. As protein: CASSNREGGYAF.

The V gene is TRBV14, the J gene TRBJ2-5; 8 bases are a match to TRBD1. With V trimmed by 5 bases and J by 4 bases, 6 bases remained unmatched. The V gene's germline CDR1 is SGHDN and CDR2 FVKESK. The CDR3 has 14 residues. The CDR3 DNA reads as TGTGCCAGCAGCTCCCGGACAGGGCGAGAGACCCAGTACTTC. Protein: CASSSRTGRETQYF.

This clonotype was counted a few times. The V call is TRBV2, the J call TRBJ2-1, with 14 nucleotides matching TRBD2. V shed 5 bases and J 4 bases; nucleotides not matched to a gene: 7. This CDR3 contains 17 residues. Germline loops: CDR1 SNHLY, CDR2 FYNNEI. Here the CDR3 DNA reads TGTGCCAGCAGTTACTCGGGACTAGCGGGAGTATACAATGAGCAGTTCTTC. As protein: CASSYSGLAGVYNEQFF. Using reference TRBV2 and TRBJ2-1 for the parts outside the CDR3, the full variable domain is EPEVTQTPSHQVTQMGQEVILRCVPISNHLYFYWYRQILGQKVEFLVSFYNNEISEKSEIFDDQFSVERPDGSNFTLKIRSTKLEDSAMYFCASSYSGLAGVYNEQFFGPGTRLTVL.

This clonotype turned up a few times. V and J are TRBV20-1 and TRBJ2-7, with TRBD2 identical over 9 bases. The length of the CDR3 is 16 residues. V shed 3 bases, J shed 3 bases, and the junction held 12 bases outside the gene matches. Germline CDR1 DFQATT, CDR2 SNEGSKA (reference sequence). The CDR3 nucleotides are TGCAGTGCTAGCCGAGGTCGGGCTAGCGGGAACTACGAGCAGTACTTC. Translated: CSASRGRASGNYEQYF.

The chain carries TRBV7-9 and TRBJ1-1; D is undetermined. This CDR3 spans 13 amino acids. Trimming stripped 2 bases from V and 4 bases from J, with 8 bases between. Germline V CDR1 and CDR2: SEHNR, FQNEAQ (reference sequence). The CDR3 nucleotides are TGTGCCAGCAGCTTATGGTCGACCACTGAAGCTTTCTTT. Its protein product is CASSLWSTTEAFF.